The clone carrying this TCR beta chain occurred a few times. Its target is unknown. This CDR3 has 15 amino acids. After removal of 1 base from V and 5 bases from J, the junction contained 7 bases not matched to a gene. Looked up from germline, CDR1 is SGDLS and CDR2 is YYNGEE. Each CDR3 protein gets one entry after TCRdb re-called the RACE reads with MiXCR. This table holds 180,000 or so distinct CDR3 sequences, around 24% found once. The data belong to a study of human T cells and chemical hapten exposure. The study, taken as a whole, reports: Sensitization with DPC brought no change to TCRs above 1 in 1000 in frequency. Controls formed significantly fewer large CDR3 similarity clusters than expanded TCRs did.

Time point in this sample: patch test 1, 2 weeks after DPC sensitization. As to treatment: therapeutic diphenylcyclopropenone sensitization with weekly scalp DPC. The template was total RNA from unfractionated whole blood. Material: whole blood, obtained in connection with sensitization to the hapten diphenylcyclopropenone (DPC). The rearrangement uses TRBV9 and TRBJ2-5; 8 bases agree with TRBD1. This clonotype was obtained from a woman aged 50 to 60 with alopecia areata. Some clones in this sample may be carry-over from other donors' samples. As DNA, the CDR3 is TGTGCCAGCAGCGTATACAGGGGGGATTATGAGACCCAGTACTTC. Protein sequence: CASSVYRGDYETQYF. The full variable domain, its missing parts supplied by reference TRBV9 and TRBJ2-5, is DSGVTQTPKHLITATGQRVTLRCSPRSGDLSVYWYQQSLDQGLQFLIQYYNGEERAKGNILERFSAQQFPDLHSELNLSSLELGDSALYFCASSVYRGDYETQYFGPGTRLLVL.